This TCR beta chain was recorded in a study of technical replicates of blood from several donors (dated 2017 in TCRdb). Library prep was done by the immunoSEQ multiplex PCR assay. TCRdb mirrors the immuneACCESS table, restricted to in-frame sequences. Some clones are absent from its copies; in checked studies, under half trace to an unresolved V gene, and the reason for the others is unknown. This sample gives more than 75,000 clones in total; 90% to 95% of them show up just once. Together, the top ten hold 0.2% to 0.25% of the sample. Points on this clone: Its specific antigen is unknown. Per-nucleotide qualities are absent, and no much larger clonotype sits a single base away.

Counted from cysteine to phenylalanine, this CDR3 has 18 amino acids. Solely the CDR3 DNA is kept, with 54 bases framed from the first base. CDR1 SGHAT and CDR2 FQDESV were looked up in the germline V gene (reference sequence). The germline V end is reduced by 0 bases and the J end by 6 bases; junction bases left unmatched: 14. This TCR came from a human donor in good health. The rearranged segments are TRBV11-1 and TRBJ1-1, with 9 bases matching TRBD1. The sample was T cells isolated from PBMCs. CDR3 loop: CASSLAFFYGTGSSEAFF. The nucleotides are TGTGCCAGCAGCTTAGCGTTTTTTTACGGGACAGGGAGCTCTGAAGCTTTCTTT.